This TCR beta chain came from a study of response to subunit inactivated influenza vaccine. Each CDR3 protein gets one entry after TCRdb re-called the RT-PCR reads with MiXCR. The data contain roughly 650,000 distinct CDR3 sequences, 15% to 19% of them singletons. Trimming removed 0 bases from V and 7 bases from J, with 7 bases in between. In germline, CDR1 is DFQATT, CDR2 SNEGSKA (reference sequence). The CDR3 length is 12 residues. The rearrangement joins TRBV20-1 to TRBJ1-5, with D unclear. The source is a man aged 50-59 years who received an inactivated influenza vaccine. The material was PBMCs from blood, obtained 11 to 12 days after vaccination. The CDR3 DNA is TGCAGTGCTAGAGATTTTAGGCAGCCCCAGCATTTT. Translated: CSARDFRQPQHF.